These 30 T cell receptor beta chains share one sample of origin, sequenced in a study of T cells in Graves' hyperthyroidism and ophthalmopathy. RNA transcripts provided the source from which TCR beta CDR3 regions were amplified. Using the HTBI primer set, a first-round RT-PCR was run on the TCR CDR3. One entry per CDR3 protein results from TCRdb running MiXCR on the multiplex PCR reads. In the table there are hundreds of thousands of distinct CDR3 sequences, 15% to 20% of which are singletons. Sequencing was done on a sample of blood. All receptors come from a woman younger than 30 with Graves' hyperthyroidism.

Here the CDR3 reads CASSFLDRFGANVLTF. DNA for the CDR3: TGTGCCAGCAGTTTTTTAGACAGATTCGGGGCCAACGTCCTGACTTTC. The genes are TRBV12-3 or TRBV12-4 and TRBJ2-6, with D perhaps matching TRBD1 (5 bases). Trimming took off 3 bases at V and 4 bases at J, with 13 bases between the two ends. This CDR3 contains 16 residues.

Comment on this clonotype: This may be a read error: a much more frequent sequence differs by one nucleotide. This sequence joins TRBV20-1 and TRBJ1-1; TRBD1 agrees at 7 bases. The CDR3 has 12 amino acids. Germline values: CDR1 DFQATT, CDR2 SNEGSKA (reference sequence). The CDR3 nucleotides are TGCAGTGCTAGAGGTGACAGGGCTGAAGTTTTCTTT. Amino acids: CSARGDRAEVFF.

In the case of this clonotype: A much larger clone lies a single base off, so this may be a read error. The chain is built from TRBV20-1 and TRBJ2-1; possible D gene TRBD2, 5 bases. The CDR3 is 12 residues long. The V gene's germline CDR1 is DFQATT and CDR2 SNEGSKA (reference sequence). The germline V and J ends were trimmed by 5 bases and 10 bases, with 15 bases remaining between them. The CDR3 sequence is CSASTPGGEQFF. CDR3 nucleotides: TGCAGTGCTTCGACCCCGGGCGGGGAGCAGTTCTTC.

Ten or more counts support this clonotype. The rearrangement links TRBV28 to TRBJ2-3, with 8 bases matching TRBD2. The CDR3 sequence is 18 residues long. Germline lookup yields CDR1 MDHEN and CDR2 SYDVKM. The trim removed 4 bases at V and 2 bases at J, leaving 14 bases unmatched. The CDR3 is CASSSRGSAGGFTDTQYF. The CDR3 DNA follows: TGTGCCAGCAGTTCCAGGGGATCGGCGGGGGGTTTCACAGATACGCAGTATTTT.

This clonotype was detected a few times. This sequence joins TRBV6-1 and TRBJ1-4, with TRBD1 matching over 8 bases. This CDR3 is 15 amino acids long. Germline CDR1 MNHNS, CDR2 SASEGT. The V and J ends lost 5 bases and 5 bases, in that order; junction bases with no gene match: 7. CDR3 nucleotides: TGTGCCAGCAGTCCCCGGACAGGGTGGAATGAAAAACTGTTTTTT. Translation gives CASSPRTGWNEKLFF.

The chain uses TRBV4-1 and TRBJ1-5, with D perhaps TRBD1 (5 bases). Germline lookup yields CDR1 MGHRA and CDR2 YSYEKL. This CDR3 has 15 amino acids. The V gene lost 1 base and the J gene lost 4 bases, with 11 bases spanning the gap. The CDR3 nucleotides are TGCGCCAGCAGCCAAGTTGCCAGGGCAAATCAGCCCCAGCATTTT. It specifies CASSQVARANQPQHF.

The chain uses TRBV9 and TRBJ1-4, with a possible D match to TRBD1 (5 bases). Trimming pared 0 bases from V and 0 bases from J, leaving 9 bases between. Germline CDR1 SGDLS, CDR2 YYNGEE. The CDR3 loop spans 16 amino acids. The CDR3: CASSVGQIATNEKLFF. The CDR3 nucleotides read TGTGCCAGCAGCGTAGGACAGATAGCAACTAATGAAAAACTGTTTTTT.

This clonotype was seen just once. This chain links TRBV3-1 with TRBJ2-5; D might be TRBD2 (5 bases). CDR1 is LGHDT, CDR2 YNNKEL, per germline (reference sequence). V dropped 1 base and J dropped 7 bases, with 7 bases sitting between them. The CDR3 is made up of 12 amino acids. The CDR3 sequence: CASSQAEGTQYF. CDR3 sequence (DNA): TGTGCCAGCAGCCAAGCCGAGGGGACCCAGTACTTC.

At least ten counts were recorded for this clonotype. This chain links TRBV4-2 with TRBJ1-2; weak D call: TRBD1 (5 bases). The CDR3 covers 15 residues. V lost 1 base, J lost 6 bases, and 15 bases lay in between. Per germline, CDR1 LGHNA and CDR2 YNFKEQ. The CDR3 nucleotides are TGTGCCAGCAGCCAAGTGGACCGACAAGGGGATGGCTACACCTTC. As protein: CASSQVDRQGDGYTF.

This clonotype occurred a few times. V usage is TRBV19 and J usage is TRBJ2-1; D may be TRBD1 or TRBD2 (7 bases each). This CDR3 spans 16 amino acids. Trimming pared 8 bases from V and 6 bases from J, leaving 23 bases between. The germline CDR1 and CDR2 sequences are LNHDA and SQIVND (reference sequence). CDR3 nucleotide sequence: TGTGCCAGTGCTCGCAGGGGGAGGGGAGTGGGCAATGAGCAGTTCTTC. Protein product: CASARRGRGVGNEQFF.

J is TRBJ2-5 and V is TRBV20-1; D may be TRBD1 (6 bases). This CDR3 region has 16 residues. CDR1 DFQATT and CDR2 SNEGSKA come from the germline V gene (reference sequence). V lost 4 bases and J 7 bases, leaving 25 bases between the germline ends. This CDR3 reads CSATLTGGGLRVTQYF. CDR3 coding DNA: TGCAGTGCTACCTTAACTGGGGGCGGTCTGAGGGTGACCCAGTACTTC.

There are a few counts of this clonotype. The V call is TRBV20-1, the J call TRBJ2-7; tentatively, D is TRBD2 (5 bases). V lost 3 bases, J lost 4 bases, and 10 bases lay in between. Germline V CDR1 and CDR2: DFQATT, SNEGSKA (reference sequence). This CDR3 comprises 12 residues. In DNA, the CDR3 is TGCAGTGCTAGTAGCGCGGAATACGAGCAGTACTTC. Encoded protein: CSASSAEYEQYF.

This clonotype was picked up one time. A much larger clone sits a single nucleotide away, making a read error possible. The genes are TRBV6-2 or TRBV6-3 and TRBJ2-1, with TRBD2 matching over 12 bases. The ends lost 8 bases at V and 6 bases at J; junction bases unmatched: 8. CDR1 MNHEY and CDR2 SVGEGT come from the germline V gene. This CDR3 spans 15 amino acids. CDR3 nucleotide sequence: TGTGCCAGCGGTCTTACTAGCGGGGGGACCAATGAGCAGTTCTTC. Protein: CASGLTSGGTNEQFF.

Many counts were recorded for this clonotype. The CDR3 DNA sequence: TGTGCCAGCAGTGAAGGGGGCGGGGAGCTGTTTTTT. It encodes CASSEGGGELFF. The rearrangement uses TRBV2 and TRBJ2-2, with no clear D. Germline CDR1 SNHLY, CDR2 FYNNEI. With 1 base removed from V and 7 bases from J, the gap between germline ends came to 4 bases. The CDR3 runs to 12 residues.

The J gene is TRBJ2-5, the V gene TRBV19; 7 positions match TRBD2. Trimming cost V 3 bases and J 5 bases; bases outside gene matches: 9. The CDR3 is 15 amino acids. CDR1 is LNHDA and CDR2 is SQIVND in the germline V gene (reference sequence). The CDR3 DNA follows: TGTGCCAGTAGTATGGCTAGCGGTCGTGGGGAGACCCAGTACTTC. Protein product: CASSMASGRGETQYF.

Only one count was recorded for this clonotype. The J gene is TRBJ2-2, the V gene TRBV30; possibly TRBD2 for D (7 bases). CDR1 is GTSNPN and CDR2 is SVGIG in the germline V gene (reference sequence). The CDR3 runs 15 residues. The V gene lost 8 bases and the J gene lost 6 bases, with 22 bases spanning the gap. In DNA, the CDR3 is TGTGCCGGGGAGGGGGGATTGGATATCGCCGGGGAGCTGTTTTTT. Translating gives CAGEGGLDIAGELFF.

The table lists this clonotype with many counts. CDR3: CASSPVWGNNEQFF. CDR3 DNA: TGTGCCAGCAGCCCGGTTTGGGGGAACAATGAGCAGTTCTTC. The gene calls are TRBV12-3 or TRBV12-4 and TRBJ2-1, with D perhaps matching TRBD1 or TRBD2 (5 bases each). This CDR3 has 14 residues. Trimming shortened V by 6 bases and J by 5 bases, and 14 bases separated the two germline ends.

This clonotype was detected a few times. As DNA, the CDR3 is TGCGCCAGCAGCCCATCCCCAGGGGCCGCAGATACGCAGTATTTT. Amino acid sequence: CASSPSPGAADTQYF. The chain employs TRBV5-1 and TRBJ2-3; D is perhaps TRBD1 (6 bases). The CDR3 runs to 15 residues. Trimming left V 4 bases short and J 4 bases short, with 16 bases between. Germline CDR1 and CDR2: SGHRS and YFSETQ.

This clonotype turned up a few times. The V and J genes are TRBV12-3 or TRBV12-4 and TRBJ1-5; D not certain. With 11 bases removed from V and 1 base from J, the gap between germline ends came to 12 bases. This CDR3 is built from 13 residues. The CDR3 spells CAGGERSNQPQHF. The DNA of the CDR3 is TGTGCCGGTGGGGAGAGGAGCAATCAGCCCCAGCATTTT.

At least ten counts were recorded for this clonotype. V usage is TRBV11-3 and J usage is TRBJ2-7; D is possibly TRBD1 (6 bases). This CDR3 contains 18 residues. Germline CDR1 and CDR2: SGHNT and YENEEA. The ends were cut back, 0 bases at V and 0 bases at J, with 18 bases in the middle. CDR3 amino acids: CASSLDLGAKAISYEQYF. The CDR3 nucleotides read TGTGCCAGCAGCTTAGATCTGGGGGCTAAGGCTATCTCCTACGAGCAGTACTTC.

There are many counts of this clonotype. The rearrangement uses TRBV20-1 and TRBJ1-5, with a tentative D call TRBD1 (5 bases). The CDR3 sequence is 14 residues long. Germline CDR1 and CDR2: DFQATT and SNEGSKA (reference sequence). The ends were cut back, 1 base at V and 4 bases at J, with 11 bases in the middle. CDR3 coding DNA: TGCAGTGCTAGAGTAGGGTGGGGGAATCAGCCCCAGCATTTT. This translates into CSARVGWGNQPQHF.

This clonotype showed up just a few times. The V call is TRBV4-2, the J call TRBJ2-1; possible D gene TRBD2, 6 bases. Germline assignment: CDR1 LGHNA and CDR2 YNFKEQ. V lost 4 bases to trimming and J lost 5 bases, with 18 bases between them. The CDR3 runs to 16 residues. For the CDR3, the DNA is TGTGCCAGCAGCCCCCTCGGGGGATCCTTGGACAATGAGCAGTTCTTC. This codes for CASSPLGGSLDNEQFF.

The chain couples TRBV5-4 to TRBJ2-2; TRBD2 agrees at 7 bases. Germline V CDR1 and CDR2: SGHNT, YYREEE (reference sequence). The V gene end was trimmed by 0 bases and the J gene end by 8 bases; junction bases not matched to a gene: 1. The CDR3 length is 13 residues. As DNA, the CDR3 is TGTGCCAGCAGCTTGGCGCGGGGGGGGGAGCTGTTTTTT. This translates into CASSLARGGELFF.

This clonotype was seen a handful of times. The CDR3: CASSPRTSGTGGYYEQYF. CDR3 nucleotides: TGTGCCAGCAGCCCCCGGACTAGCGGGACCGGGGGCTACTACGAGCAGTACTTC. The rearrangement uses TRBV7-8 and TRBJ2-7; TRBD2 agrees at 12 bases. This CDR3 region has 18 residues. Unmatched junction bases numbered 14, after V lost 5 bases and J lost 3 bases. Germline loops: CDR1 SGHVS, CDR2 FQNEAQ.

This clonotype was seen many times. The genes are TRBV20-1 and TRBJ1-2, with D possibly matching TRBD1 (5 bases). CDR3 length equals 14 residues. In germline, CDR1 is DFQATT, CDR2 SNEGSKA (reference sequence). V lost 4 bases, J lost 6 bases, and 18 bases lay in between. DNA of the CDR3: TGCAGTGCTACACCCCAGACAGCTCCCAATGGCTACACCTTC. Its protein is CSATPQTAPNGYTF.

In its sample, this clonotype was seen many times. V usage is TRBV5-1 and J usage is TRBJ2-5, with D possibly TRBD2 on 5 matching bases. V was shortened by 0 bases and J by 7 bases, with 13 bases between the two germline ends. CDR3 length: 14 residues. The V gene's germline CDR1 is SGHRS and CDR2 YFSETQ. CDR3 sequence (DNA): TGCGCCAGCAGCTTGGAGAGGGCCGAGGCGACCCAGTACTTC. Translating gives CASSLERAEATQYF.

The rearrangement uses TRBV15 and TRBJ2-3; TRBD2 matches at 12 bases. The CDR3 totals 16 residues. V trimming: 4 bases; J trimming: 4 bases; junction bases outside the gene matches: 6. Germline CDR1 LNHNV, CDR2 YYDKDF (reference sequence). The CDR3 DNA sequence: TGTGCCACCAGCACCCGGACTAGCGGGATTGCAGATACGCAGTATTTT. It translates to CATSTRTSGIADTQYF.

The chain links TRBV20-1 to TRBJ1-2, with D unresolved. Per the germline V gene, CDR1 is DFQATT and CDR2 is SNEGSKA (reference sequence). Trimming stripped 5 bases from V and 4 bases from J, with 11 bases between. The CDR3 totals 12 residues. This CDR3 is CSAAQGGYGYTF. The CDR3, as DNA: TGCAGTGCTGCACAAGGAGGCTATGGCTACACCTTC.

In its sample, this clonotype was seen many times. This chain links TRBV29-1 with TRBJ2-2; D is unresolved. This CDR3 contains 14 residues. In germline, CDR1 is SQVTM, CDR2 ANQGSEA. The ends were cut back, 3 bases at V and 2 bases at J, with 10 bases in the middle. CDR3 DNA sequence: TGCAGCGTTGATGGAAGGGCCAACACCGGGGAGCTGTTTTTT. It translates to CSVDGRANTGELFF.

This clonotype has at least ten counts. The chain combines TRBV12-3 or TRBV12-4 with TRBJ1-1; D perhaps matches TRBD1 (6 bases). Trimming removed 4 bases at V and 1 base at J, with 13 bases between. CDR3 size: 15 residues. Written as DNA, the CDR3 is TGTGCCAGCAGTTCCCCCGGGACACAGAACACTGAAGCTTTCTTT. It yields the protein CASSSPGTQNTEAFF.